This is a list of T cell receptor beta chains from one sample in a study of a mutant IDH1 vaccine in newly diagnosed glioma. Only in-frame clones appear in the TCRdb table, and some are missing; sequencing was by immunoSEQ multiplex PCR. Of about 67,000 clones listed, around 83% are singletons. Sequences were derived from peripheral blood mononuclear cells (PBMCs), sampled from a glioma patient treated with radiotherapy, temozolomide or both. The receptors were gathered from a woman younger than 30 with glioma. Some clones in this sample may be carry-over from other donors' samples. Each CDR3 is given with its conserved first and last residue. The D gene is left open where the match is weak. The size field is filled for only some rows; it gives once, few, many or a size class.

D | J | size | V | CDR3 | DNA
. | TRBJ1-2 | once | TRBV2 | CASSPTIAGGYTF | TGTGCCAGCAGTCCGACGATAGCCGGTGGCTACACCTTC
TRBD1 | TRBJ1-6 | . | TRBV7-9 | CASSLTGVGNSPLHF | TGTGCCAGCAGCTTGACAGGGGTAGGGAATTCACCCCTCCACTTT
. | TRBJ1-6 | once | TRBV6-1 | CAAGGRANSPLHF | TGTGCGGCGGGGGGCAGGGCGAATTCACCCCTCCACTTT
TRBD1 | TRBJ1-5 | once | TRBV6-5 | CASSSRQGAISPQHF | TGTGCCAGCAGTTCCCGACAGGGGGCAATATCGCCCCAGCATTTT
. | TRBJ2-7 | . | TRBV29-1 | CSVGPGPYEQYF | TGCAGCGTTGGGCCTGGGCCCTACGAGCAGTACTTC
TRBD2 | TRBJ2-7 | . | TRBV5-1 | CASSLLPSGGTYEQYF | TGCGCCAGCAGCTTGTTACCTAGCGGGGGTACCTACGAGCAGTACTTC
. | TRBJ2-7 | . | TRBV7-9 | CASSLFQGGSYEQYF | TGTGCCAGCAGCTTATTCCAGGGGGGTTCCTACGAGCAGTACTTC
. | TRBJ2-6 | . | TRBV15 | CATSQDSGANVLTF | TGTGCCACCAGCCAGGACTCTGGGGCCAACGTCCTGACTTTC
TRBD1 | TRBJ1-1 | . | TRBV19 | CASSLYGDRGVNTEAFF | TGTGCCAGTAGTTTATACGGGGACAGGGGCGTAAACACTGAAGCTTTCTTT
. | TRBJ2-2 | . | TRBV7-7 | CASSLLGGANTGELFF | TGTGCCAGCAGCTTATTAGGGGGGGCGAACACCGGGGAGCTGTTTTTT
. | TRBJ1-5 | few | TRBV12-2 | CASRRPNQPQHF | TGTGCAAGTCGGCGACCGAATCAGCCCCAGCATTTT
TRBD1 | TRBJ1-1 | once | TRBV5-1 | CASSLEGGQGLMNTEAFF | TGCGCCAGCAGCTTGGAGGGGGGACAGGGTCTCATGAACACTGAAGCTTTCTTT
TRBD1 | TRBJ2-3 | . | TRBV2 | CASSWDRDTDTQYF | TGTGCCAGCAGTTGGGACAGAGACACAGATACGCAGTATTTT
TRBD2 | TRBJ2-7 | . | TRBV6-6 | CASRPRTSGGYEQYF | TGTGCCAGCCGCCCTAGGACTAGCGGGGGCTACGAGCAGTACTTC
. | TRBJ1-1 | . | TRBV16 | CASSQGFRGLGAEAFF | TGTGCCAGCAGCCAAGGATTCAGGGGCTTAGGGGCTGAAGCTTTCTTT
TRBD1 | TRBJ1-4 | . | TRBV6-6 | CASSYGQGFNEKLFF | TGTGCCAGCAGTTACGGACAGGGATTTAATGAAAAACTGTTTTTT
. | TRBJ2-7 | few | TRBV19 | CASSLSTGYYEQYF | TGTGCCAGTAGTCTTTCGACAGGTTATTACGAGCAGTACTTC
. | TRBJ1-1 | . | TRBV9 | CASRLGHGNTEAFF | TGTGCCAGCAGGTTGGGACACGGGAACACTGAAGCTTTCTTT
. | TRBJ1-3 | once | TRBV7-9 | CASSSTVSSSGNTIYF | TGTGCCAGCAGCTCCACGGTTTCCAGCTCTGGAAACACCATATATTTT
. | TRBJ2-7 | . | TRBV5-1 | CASSLAGTYEQYF | TGCGCCAGCAGCTTGGCGGGGACCTACGAGCAGTACTTC
. | TRBJ2-3 | . | TRBV6-5 | CASSYGTKGSTDTQYF | TGTGCCAGCAGTTACGGGACCAAAGGGTCCACAGATACGCAGTATTTT
TRBD1 | TRBJ1-5 | . | TRBV6-1 | CASRGDRGTYQPQHF | TGTGCCAGCAGGGGGGACAGGGGTACGTATCAGCCCCAGCATTTT
. | TRBJ1-3 | . | TRBV20-1 | CSAPTGNTIYF | TGCAGTGCACCAACTGGAAACACCATATATTTT
. | TRBJ2-7 | . | TRBV7-2 | CASSPLRATYEQYF | TGTGCCAGCAGCCCTCTTAGGGCCACCTACGAGCAGTACTTC
. | TRBJ1-1 | . | TRBV19 | CASYPGQGWNTEAFF | TGTGCCAGTTACCCCGGGCAGGGATGGAACACTGAAGCTTTCTTT
. | TRBJ2-1 | . | TRBV13 | CASSFQPPGNEQFF | TGTGCCAGCAGCTTCCAACCCCCGGGAAATGAGCAGTTCTTC
. | TRBJ1-5 | . | TRBV29-1 | CSARDGGNQPQHF | TGCAGCGCTAGGGACGGCGGCAATCAGCCCCAGCATTTT
. | TRBJ1-3 | once | TRBV5-4 | CASSLGGLPGNTIYF | TGTGCCAGCAGCCTCGGCGGGCTCCCTGGAAACACCATATATTTT
. | TRBJ1-1 | few | TRBV6-1 | CASIIQVADTEAFF | TGTGCCAGCATAATACAGGTAGCGGACACTGAAGCTTTCTTT
. | TRBJ2-7 | . | TRBV18 | CASSPPARVEYEQYF | TGTGCCAGCTCACCACCGGCTCGGGTGGAATACGAGCAGTACTTC
. | TRBJ2-3 | . | TRBV5-1 | CASSPGTGRYTDTQYF | TGCGCCAGCAGCCCCGGGACGGGGCGATACACAGATACGCAGTATTTT
. | TRBJ1-1 | . | TRBV11-3 | CASSLGGNPEAFF | TGTGCCAGCAGCTTAGGAGGGAATCCTGAAGCTTTCTTT
TRBD2 | TRBJ2-2 | once | TRBV9 | CASRASGSSGELFF | TGTGCCAGCAGGGCCAGCGGGAGCTCCGGGGAGCTGTTTTTT
TRBD1 | TRBJ1-5 | . | TRBV15 | CATSGTGDQPQHF | TGTGCCACCAGCGGCACAGGGGATCAGCCCCAGCATTTT
. | TRBJ1-1 | . | TRBV27 | CASRPLRDTNTEAFF | TGTGCCAGCAGGCCTCTCCGGGACACGAACACTGAAGCTTTCTTT
. | TRBJ2-5 | . | TRBV15 | CATSRSSRQTQETQYF | TGTGCCACCAGCAGATCCTCTCGACAGACTCAAGAGACCCAGTACTTC
. | TRBJ1-1 | . | TRBV29-1 | CSITAGGPGTEAFF | TGCAGCATAACCGCTGGGGGGCCGGGGACTGAAGCTTTCTTT
. | TRBJ2-5 | . | TRBV19 | CASSIVGGETQYF | TGTGCCAGTAGTATAGTTGGGGGAGAGACCCAGTACTTC
. | TRBJ1-3 | . | TRBV9 | CASSSDPRNTIYF | TGTGCCAGCAGCTCCGACCCCCGAAACACCATATATTTT
TRBD2 | TRBJ2-4 | . | TRBV7-8 | CASSARSSGVAKNIQYF | TGTGCCAGCAGCGCCCGGAGTAGCGGGGTAGCCAAAAACATTCAGTACTTC
TRBD2 | TRBJ2-1 | . | TRBV5-6 | CASSFGGTTIEQFF | TGTGCCAGCAGCTTCGGGGGGACTACAATAGAGCAGTTCTTC
. | TRBJ1-1 | . | TRBV7-2 | CASSLPAGTTAFF | TGTGCCAGCAGCTTACCCGCCGGGACTACAGCTTTCTTT
. | TRBJ1-3 | . | TRBV13 | CASSLLTSGNTIYF | TGTGCCAGCAGCTTACTTACCTCTGGAAACACCATATATTTT
. | TRBJ2-7 | . | TRBV10-3 | CAISESRGWEQYF | TGTGCCATCAGTGAGTCTCGGGGCTGGGAGCAGTACTTC
TRBD1 | TRBJ2-7 | . | TRBV27 | CASSPLGTGGVYEQYF | TGTGCCAGCAGCCCCCTGGGGACAGGGGGCGTCTACGAGCAGTACTTC